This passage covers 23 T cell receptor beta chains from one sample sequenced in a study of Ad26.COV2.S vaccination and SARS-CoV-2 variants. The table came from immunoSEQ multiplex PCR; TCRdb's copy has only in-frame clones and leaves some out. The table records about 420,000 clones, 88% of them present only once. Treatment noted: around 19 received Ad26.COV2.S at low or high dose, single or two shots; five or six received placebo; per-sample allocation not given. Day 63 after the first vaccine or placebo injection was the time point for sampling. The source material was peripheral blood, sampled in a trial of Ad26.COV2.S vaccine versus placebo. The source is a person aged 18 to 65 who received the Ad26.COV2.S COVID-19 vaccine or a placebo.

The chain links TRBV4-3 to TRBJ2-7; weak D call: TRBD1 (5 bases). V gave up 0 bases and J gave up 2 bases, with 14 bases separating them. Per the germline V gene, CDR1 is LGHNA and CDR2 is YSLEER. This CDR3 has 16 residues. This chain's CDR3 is CASSQDSGQGAYEQYF. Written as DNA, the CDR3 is TGCGCCAGCAGCCAAGATTCCGGGCAAGGGGCCTACGAGCAGTACTTC.

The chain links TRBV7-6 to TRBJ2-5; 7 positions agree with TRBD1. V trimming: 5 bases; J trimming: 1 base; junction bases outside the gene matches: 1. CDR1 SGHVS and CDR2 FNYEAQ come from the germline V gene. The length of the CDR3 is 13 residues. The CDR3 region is CASSTGVQETQYF. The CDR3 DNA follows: TGTGCCAGCAGCACAGGGGTCCAAGAGACCCAGTACTTC.

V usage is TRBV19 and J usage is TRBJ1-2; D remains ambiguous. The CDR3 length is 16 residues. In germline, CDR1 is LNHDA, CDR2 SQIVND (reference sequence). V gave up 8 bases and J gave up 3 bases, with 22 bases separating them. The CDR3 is CASDDGPGDPDYGYTF. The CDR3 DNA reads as TGTGCCAGTGATGACGGGCCGGGTGATCCCGACTATGGCTACACCTTC.

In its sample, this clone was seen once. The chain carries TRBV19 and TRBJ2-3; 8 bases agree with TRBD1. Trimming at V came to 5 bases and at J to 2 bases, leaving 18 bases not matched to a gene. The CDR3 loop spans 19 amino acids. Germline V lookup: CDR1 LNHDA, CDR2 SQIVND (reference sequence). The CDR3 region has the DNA TGTGCCAGTAGTTTCTCCCCCCGGGACAGGCTACCATCCACAGATACGCAGTATTTT. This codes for CASSFSPRDRLPSTDTQYF.

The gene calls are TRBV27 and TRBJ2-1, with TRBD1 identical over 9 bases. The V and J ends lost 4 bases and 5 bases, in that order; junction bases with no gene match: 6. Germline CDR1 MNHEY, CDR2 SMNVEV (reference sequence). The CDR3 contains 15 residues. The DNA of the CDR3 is TGTGCCAGCAGTTCCGGGGACAGGGTCAACAATGAGCAGTTCTTC. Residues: CASSSGDRVNNEQFF.

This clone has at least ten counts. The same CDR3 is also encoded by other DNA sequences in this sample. CDR3 nucleotides: TGTGCCAGCAAGGGACAGGGATACAATGAGCAGTTCTTC. Protein product: CASKGQGYNEQFF. The chain carries TRBV28 and TRBJ2-1; the match to TRBD1 covers 9 bases. Germline CDR1 is MDHEN and CDR2 is SYDVKM. The CDR3 runs to 13 residues. V lost 7 bases and J lost 4; bases outside the gene matches: 2. The full variable domain, rest sourced from reference TRBV28 and TRBJ2-1, is DVKVTQSSRYLVKRTGEKVFLECVQDMDHENMFWYRQDPGLGLRLIYFSYDVKMKEKGDIPEGYSVSREKKERFSLILESASTNQTSMYLCASKGQGYNEQFFGPGTRLTVL.

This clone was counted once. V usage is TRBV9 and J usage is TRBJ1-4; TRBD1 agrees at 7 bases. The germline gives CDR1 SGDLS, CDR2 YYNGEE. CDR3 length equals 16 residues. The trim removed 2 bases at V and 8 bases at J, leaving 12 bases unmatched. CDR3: CASSVNEGGAGEKLFF. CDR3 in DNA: TGTGCCAGCAGCGTGAATGAAGGGGGCGCGGGAGAAAAACTGTTTTTT.

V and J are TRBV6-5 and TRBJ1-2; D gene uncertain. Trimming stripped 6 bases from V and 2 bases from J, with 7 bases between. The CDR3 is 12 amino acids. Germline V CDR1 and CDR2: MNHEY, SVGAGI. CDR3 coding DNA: TGTGCCAGCAGGAACAGAAACTATGGCTACACCTTC. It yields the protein CASRNRNYGYTF.

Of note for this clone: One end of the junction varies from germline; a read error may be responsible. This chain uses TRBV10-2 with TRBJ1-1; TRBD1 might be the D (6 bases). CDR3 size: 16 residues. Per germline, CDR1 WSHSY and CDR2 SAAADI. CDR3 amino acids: CASNEATFRGVTEAFF. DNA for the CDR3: TGCGCCAGCAATGAGGCTACCTTTAGGGGGGTCACTGAAGCTTTCTTT.

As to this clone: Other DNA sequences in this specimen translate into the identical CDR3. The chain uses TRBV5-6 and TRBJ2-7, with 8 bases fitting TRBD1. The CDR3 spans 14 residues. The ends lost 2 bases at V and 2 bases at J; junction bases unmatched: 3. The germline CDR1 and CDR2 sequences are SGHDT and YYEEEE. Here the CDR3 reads CASSLGQGAYEQYF. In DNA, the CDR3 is TGTGCCAGCAGCTTAGGACAGGGAGCCTACGAGCAGTACTTC.

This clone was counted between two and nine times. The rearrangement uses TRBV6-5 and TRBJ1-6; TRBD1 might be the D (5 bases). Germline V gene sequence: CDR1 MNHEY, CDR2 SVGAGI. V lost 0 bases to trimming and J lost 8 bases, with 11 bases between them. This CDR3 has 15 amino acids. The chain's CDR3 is CASSYSPGSHSPLHF. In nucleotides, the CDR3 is TGTGCCAGCAGTTACTCACCAGGGAGCCATTCACCCCTCCACTTT.

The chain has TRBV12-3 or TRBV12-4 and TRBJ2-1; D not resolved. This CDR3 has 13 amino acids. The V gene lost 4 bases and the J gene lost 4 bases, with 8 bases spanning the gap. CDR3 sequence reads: CASSSTNYNEQFF. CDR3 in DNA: TGTGCCAGCAGTTCAACCAATTACAATGAGCAGTTCTTC.

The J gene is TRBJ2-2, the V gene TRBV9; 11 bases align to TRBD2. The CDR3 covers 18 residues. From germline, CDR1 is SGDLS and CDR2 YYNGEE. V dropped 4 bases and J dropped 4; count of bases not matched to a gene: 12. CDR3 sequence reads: CASSPHYVTSGSTGELFF. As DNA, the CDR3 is TGTGCCAGCAGCCCACACTATGTAACTAGCGGGAGCACCGGGGAGCTGTTTTTT.

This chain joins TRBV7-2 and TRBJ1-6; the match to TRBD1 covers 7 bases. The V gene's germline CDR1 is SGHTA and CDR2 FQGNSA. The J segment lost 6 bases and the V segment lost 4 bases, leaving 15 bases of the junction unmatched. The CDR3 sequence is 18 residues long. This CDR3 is CASSYRQGRPGGNSPLHF. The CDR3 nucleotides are TGTGCCAGCAGCTATCGCCAGGGCCGGCCAGGGGGTAATTCACCCCTCCACTTT.

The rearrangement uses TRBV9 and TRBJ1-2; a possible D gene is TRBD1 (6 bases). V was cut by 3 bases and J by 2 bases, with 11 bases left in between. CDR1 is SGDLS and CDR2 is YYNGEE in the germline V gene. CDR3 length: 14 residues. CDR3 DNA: TGTGCCAGCAGCGAAACCGGGACAAACTATGGCTACACCTTC. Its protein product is CASSETGTNYGYTF.

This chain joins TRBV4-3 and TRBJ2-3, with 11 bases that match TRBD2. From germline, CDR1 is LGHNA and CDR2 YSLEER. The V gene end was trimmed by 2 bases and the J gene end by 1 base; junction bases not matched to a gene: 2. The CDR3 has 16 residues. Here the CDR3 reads CASSQTGLAGTDTQYF. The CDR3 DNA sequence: TGCGCCAGCAGCCAAACGGGACTAGCGGGCACAGATACGCAGTATTTT.

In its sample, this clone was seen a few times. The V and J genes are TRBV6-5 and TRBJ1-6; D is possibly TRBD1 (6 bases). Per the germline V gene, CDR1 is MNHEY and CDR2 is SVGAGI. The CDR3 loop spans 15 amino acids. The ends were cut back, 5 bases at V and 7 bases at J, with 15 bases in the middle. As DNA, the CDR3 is TGTGCCAGCAGTCGCGGGGGGCTGGGGAATTCACCCCTCCACTTT. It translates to CASSRGGLGNSPLHF.

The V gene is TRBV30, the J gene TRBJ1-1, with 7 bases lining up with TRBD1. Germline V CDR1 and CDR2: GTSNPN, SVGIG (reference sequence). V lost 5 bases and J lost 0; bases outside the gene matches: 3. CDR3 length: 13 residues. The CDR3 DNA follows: TGTGCCTGGGACAGGGAGGTGAACACTGAAGCTTTCTTT. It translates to CAWDREVNTEAFF.

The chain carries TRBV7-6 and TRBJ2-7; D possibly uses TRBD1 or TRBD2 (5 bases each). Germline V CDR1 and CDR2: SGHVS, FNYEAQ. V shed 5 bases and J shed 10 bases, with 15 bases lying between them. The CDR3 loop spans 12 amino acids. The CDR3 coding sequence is TGTGCCAGCAGCGAGGGGCCGCGACACCAGTACTTC. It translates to CASSEGPRHQYF.

The CDR3 loop reads CATSAANTEAFF. The CDR3 bases are TGTGCCACCAGTGCAGCGAACACTGAAGCTTTCTTT. This chain uses TRBV24-1 with TRBJ1-1; D remains ambiguous. Between the trimmed V and J ends, which lost 5 bases and 1 base, there was a span of 4 bases. Looked up from germline, CDR1 is KGHDR and CDR2 is SFDVKD. There are 12 residues in the CDR3.

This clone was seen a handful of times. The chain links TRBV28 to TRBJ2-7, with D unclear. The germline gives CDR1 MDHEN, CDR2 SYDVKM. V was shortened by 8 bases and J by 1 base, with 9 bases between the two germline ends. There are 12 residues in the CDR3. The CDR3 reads CASGELSYEQYF. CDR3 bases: TGTGCCAGCGGAGAACTTTCCTACGAGCAGTACTTC. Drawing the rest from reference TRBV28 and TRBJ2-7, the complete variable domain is DVKVTQSSRYLVKRTGEKVFLECVQDMDHENMFWYRQDPGLGLRLIYFSYDVKMKEKGDIPEGYSVSREKKERFSLILESASTNQTSMYLCASGELSYEQYFGPGTRLTVT.

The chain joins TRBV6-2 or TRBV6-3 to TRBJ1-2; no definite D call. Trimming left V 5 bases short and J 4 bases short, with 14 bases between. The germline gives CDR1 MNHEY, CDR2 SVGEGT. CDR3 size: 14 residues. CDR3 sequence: CASSDSGVFYGYTF. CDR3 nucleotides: TGTGCCAGCAGTGATTCGGGAGTTTTCTATGGCTACACCTTC.

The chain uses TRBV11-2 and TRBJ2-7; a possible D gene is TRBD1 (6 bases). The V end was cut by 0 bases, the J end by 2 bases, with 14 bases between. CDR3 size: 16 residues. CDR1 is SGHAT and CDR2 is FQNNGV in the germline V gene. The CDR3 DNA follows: TGTGCCAGCAGCTTAGATACGAACAGGGTGGCCTACGAGCAGTACTTC. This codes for CASSLDTNRVAYEQYF.